This TCR beta chain came from a study of blood T cell repertoires in COVID-19. In the study overall: Donors in the United States, Italy and Spain gave samples during acute or convalescent COVID-19.

Clones were sequenced by immunoSEQ multiplex PCR, and TCRdb holds only the in-frame ones, with some missing. The data contain about 320,000 clones, more than 70% of them seen just once; the ten biggest clones take up 1.2%. The V gene's germline CDR1 is SGHKS and CDR2 YYEKEE (reference sequence). The CDR3 length is 16 residues. Trimming removed 3 bases from V and 1 base from J; junction bases left unmatched: 10. Sequencing used peripheral blood. The TCR sequence derives from a woman between 50 and 59 years old with acute or convalescent COVID-19. The chain joins TRBV5-5 to TRBJ2-7; 7 nucleotides match TRBD1. In nucleotides, the CDR3 is TGTGCCAGCAGCTACTCCGGGACAGCGGTATCCTACGAGCAGTACTTC. Amino acids: CASSYSGTAVSYEQYF.